This T cell receptor beta chain was sequenced for a study of regulatory T cells in long-lasting Graves disease. Time point specified: newly diagnosed GD, antithyroid drugs for less than 3 months. RNA isolated from PBMCs was used to make the TCR library. The length of the CDR3 is 10 residues. Trimming stripped 5 bases from V and 13 bases from J, with 14 bases between. From germline, CDR1 is DFQATT and CDR2 SNEGSKA (reference sequence). This clonotype was recorded at least ten times. According to the study, TCR beta libraries were built with iRepertoire HTBI primers and CDR3-region Arm-PCR. TCRdb called the multiplex PCR reads again in MiXCR, with one record for every CDR3 protein. The sample has a few hundred thousand distinct CDR3 sequences, 20% to 25% seen once.

This TCR derives from a female donor with Graves disease. The sequenced sample was peripheral blood mononuclear cells (PBMCs), obtained at new diagnosis, from a patient treated with antithyroid drugs. The chain combines TRBV20-1 with TRBJ2-5; D gene ambiguous. CDR3 nucleotides: TGCAGTGCTGCGACTCTTGTCGTGTACTTC. Its protein product is CSAATLVVYF.